The 7 T cell receptor beta chains below all came from one sample that was sequenced in a study of Graves' ophthalmopathy and Graves' hyperthyroidism. The authors amplified TCR beta CDR3 regions from RNA transcripts. HTBI-primed RT-PCR formed the first round, and a multiplex PCR formed the second. TCRdb re-derived calls from the multiplex PCR reads in MiXCR, one entry per CDR3 protein. The table shows 350,000 to 450,000 distinct CDR3 sequences, with 20% to 25% occurring only once. The sample comprised peripheral blood. Receptor source: a young woman with stable Graves' hyperthyroidism.

The V call is TRBV20-1, the J call TRBJ1-1; possibly TRBD1 for D (5 bases). This CDR3 contains 15 residues. In germline, CDR1 is DFQATT, CDR2 SNEGSKA (reference sequence). The ends were cut back, 5 bases at V and 0 bases at J, with 16 bases in the middle. CDR3 in amino acids: CSAHNARGMNTEAFF. The CDR3 DNA is TGCAGTGCTCATAATGCCCGGGGGATGAACACTGAAGCTTTCTTT.

This clonotype came up a few times. The V gene is TRBV12-3 or TRBV12-4, the J gene TRBJ2-3; TRBD1 is a possible D gene (7 bases). The CDR3 has 17 amino acids. V shed 3 bases and J shed 1 base, with 17 bases lying between them. CDR3 sequence: CASSFQGGVIGTDTQYF. The DNA of the CDR3 is TGTGCCAGCAGTTTTCAGGGGGGAGTGATTGGCACAGATACGCAGTATTTT.

This clonotype was counted at least ten times. This chain links TRBV29-1 with TRBJ1-1; D is unclear. The germline V gene has CDR1 SQVTM and CDR2 ANQGSEA. V shed 0 bases and J shed 6 bases, with 17 bases lying between them. This CDR3 region has 15 residues. The CDR3 here is CSVEDVGPREPEAFF. The CDR3 DNA is TGCAGCGTTGAAGATGTTGGCCCTCGCGAGCCTGAAGCTTTCTTT.

About this clonotype itself: A much larger clone differs by one base, so this may be a read error. The chain is built from TRBV2 and TRBJ1-1; D is perhaps TRBD1 (5 bases). V lost 7 bases and J lost 6, with 9 bases in between. The germline CDR1 and CDR2 sequences are SNHLY and FYNNEI. The CDR3 has 11 amino acids. CDR3 coding DNA: TGTGCCAGCACCCAGGGTGCTGAAGCTTTCTTT. This encodes CASTQGAEAFF.

In this sample, this clonotype turned up many times. The V call is TRBV5-1, the J call TRBJ1-3, with 7 bases matching TRBD1. With 2 bases clipped from V and 1 base from J, the junction kept 3 bases outside the gene matches. The CDR3 contains 15 residues. Germline V gene lookup returns CDR1 SGHRS and CDR2 YFSETQ. This CDR3 is CASSLTGDSGNTIYF. CDR3 DNA sequence: TGCGCCAGCAGCTTAACAGGGGATTCTGGAAACACCATATATTTT.

This clonotype was detected many times. The V gene is TRBV24-1, the J gene TRBJ2-5, with 11 bases matching TRBD2. The CDR3 contains 17 residues. V shed 1 base, J shed 3 bases, and the junction held 6 bases outside the gene matches. CDR1 is KGHDR and CDR2 is SFDVKD in the germline V gene. The CDR3 coding sequence is TGTGCCACCAGTGATTTAAGTGTGACTAGCGGGAAAGAGACCCAGTACTTC. Protein: CATSDLSVTSGKETQYF.

As for this clonotype: A much larger clone sits a single nucleotide away, making a read error possible. The chain carries TRBV20-1 and TRBJ2-2; 10 bases agree with TRBD2. From germline, CDR1 is DFQATT and CDR2 SNEGSKA (reference sequence). V shed 3 bases and J 4 bases; nucleotides not matched to a gene: 8. CDR3 size: 16 residues. The DNA for the CDR3 is TGCAGTGCTAGTGATTTAAGCGGGAGGGCCACCGGGGAGCTGTTTTTT. It encodes CSASDLSGRATGELFF.